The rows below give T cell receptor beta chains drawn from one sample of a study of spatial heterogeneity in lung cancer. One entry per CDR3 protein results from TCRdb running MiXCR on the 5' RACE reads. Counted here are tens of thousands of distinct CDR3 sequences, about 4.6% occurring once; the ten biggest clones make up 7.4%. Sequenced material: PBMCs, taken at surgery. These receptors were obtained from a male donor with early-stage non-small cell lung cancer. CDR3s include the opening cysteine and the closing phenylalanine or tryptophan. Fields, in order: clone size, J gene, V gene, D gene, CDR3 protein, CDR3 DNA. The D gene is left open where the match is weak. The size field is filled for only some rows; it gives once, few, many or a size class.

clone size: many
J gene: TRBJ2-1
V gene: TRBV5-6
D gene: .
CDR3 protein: CASSFESSYNEQFF
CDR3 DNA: TGTGCCAGCAGCTTTGAGAGCTCCTACAATGAGCAGTTCTTC

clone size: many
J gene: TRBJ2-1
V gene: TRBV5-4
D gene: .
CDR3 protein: CASSWRLQTYNDFEQFF
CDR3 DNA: TGTGCCAGCAGCTGGAGATTACAGACGTACAATGACTTTGAGCAGTTCTTC

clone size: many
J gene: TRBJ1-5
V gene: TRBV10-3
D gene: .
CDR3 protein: CAISEAGGSNQPQHF
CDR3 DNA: TGTGCCATCAGTGAGGCCGGGGGAAGCAATCAGCCCCAGCATTTT

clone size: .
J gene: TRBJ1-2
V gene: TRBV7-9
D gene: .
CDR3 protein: CASSLPPGNGYTF
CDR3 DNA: TGTGCCAGCAGCTTGCCCCCCGGTAATGGCTACACCTTC

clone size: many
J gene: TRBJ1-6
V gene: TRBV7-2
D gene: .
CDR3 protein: CASSRRDPTSPLHF
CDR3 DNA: TGTGCCAGCAGCCGCCGGGACCCAACCTCACCCCTCCACTTT

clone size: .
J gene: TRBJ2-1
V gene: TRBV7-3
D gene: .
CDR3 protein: CASSLYTRSEQFF
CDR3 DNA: TGTGCCAGCAGCTTATATACCCGGAGTGAGCAGTTCTTC

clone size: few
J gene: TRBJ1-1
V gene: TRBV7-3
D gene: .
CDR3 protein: CASSSAGGSTEAFF
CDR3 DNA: TGTGCCAGCAGCTCCGCCGGGGGGAGCACTGAAGCTTTCTTT

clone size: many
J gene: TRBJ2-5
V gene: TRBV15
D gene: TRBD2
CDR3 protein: CATSRDRVEGSGRRETQYF
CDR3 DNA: TGTGCCACCAGCAGAGATCGCGTTGAGGGTAGCGGGAGACGAGAGACCCAGTACTTC

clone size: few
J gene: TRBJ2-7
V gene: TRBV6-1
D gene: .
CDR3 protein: CASRETGAGEQYF
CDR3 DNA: TGTGCCAGCAGGGAGACGGGAGCAGGGGAGCAGTACTTC

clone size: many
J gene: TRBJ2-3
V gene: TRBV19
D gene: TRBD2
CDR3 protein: CASSPLAAASTDTQYF
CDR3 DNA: TGTGCCAGTAGTCCTCTAGCGGCAGCTTCTACAGATACGCAGTATTTT

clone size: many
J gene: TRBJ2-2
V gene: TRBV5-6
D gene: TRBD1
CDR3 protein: CASSHEQGAGGTGELFF
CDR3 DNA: TGTGCCAGCAGCCACGAACAGGGGGCTGGAGGAACCGGGGAGCTGTTTTTT

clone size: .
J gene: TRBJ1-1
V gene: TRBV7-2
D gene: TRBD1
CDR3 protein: CASSVDRGREAFF
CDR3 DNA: TGTGCCAGCAGCGTTGACAGGGGCCGTGAAGCTTTCTTT

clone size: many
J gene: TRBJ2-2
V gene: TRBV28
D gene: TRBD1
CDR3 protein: CASSPYPGQGTNTGELFF
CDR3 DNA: TGTGCCAGCAGTCCCTATCCGGGACAGGGGACAAACACCGGGGAGCTGTTTTTT

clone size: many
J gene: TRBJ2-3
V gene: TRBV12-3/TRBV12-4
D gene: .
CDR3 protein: CASSYRTSFSTDTQYF
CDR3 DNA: TGTGCCAGCAGTTACCGGACCAGTTTCAGCACAGATACGCAGTATTTT

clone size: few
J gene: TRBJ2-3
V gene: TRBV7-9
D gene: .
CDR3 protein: CASTPLAFPDTQYF
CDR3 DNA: TGTGCCAGCACCCCACTAGCATTTCCAGATACGCAGTATTTT

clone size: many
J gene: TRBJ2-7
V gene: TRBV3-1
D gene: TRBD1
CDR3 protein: CASSLRGAGGESEQYF
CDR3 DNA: TGTGCCAGCAGCCTCAGAGGAGCAGGGGGCGAATCCGAGCAGTACTTC

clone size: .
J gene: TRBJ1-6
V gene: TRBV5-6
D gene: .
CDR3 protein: CASSLVGGAVFYNSPLHF
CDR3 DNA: TGTGCCAGCAGCTTGGTGGGAGGCGCGGTATTCTATAATTCACCCCTCCACTTT

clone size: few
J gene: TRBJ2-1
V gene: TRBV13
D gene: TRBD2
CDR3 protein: CASSPIAGREQFF
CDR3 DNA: TGTGCCAGCAGCCCTATAGCGGGAAGGGAGCAGTTCTTC

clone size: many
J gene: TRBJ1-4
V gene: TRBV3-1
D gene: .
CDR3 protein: CASSQDVSRSNLFF
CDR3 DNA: TGTGCCAGCAGCCAAGATGTTTCCAGGTCCAATCTGTTTTTT

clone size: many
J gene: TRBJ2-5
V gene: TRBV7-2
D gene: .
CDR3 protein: CASSPGVGETQYF
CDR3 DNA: TGTGCCAGCAGCCCCGGGGTCGGAGAGACCCAGTACTTC

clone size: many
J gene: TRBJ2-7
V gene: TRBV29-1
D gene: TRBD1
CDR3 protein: CSAGGGQGKSYEQYF
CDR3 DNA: TGCAGCGCCGGCGGTGGACAGGGAAAATCCTACGAGCAGTACTTC

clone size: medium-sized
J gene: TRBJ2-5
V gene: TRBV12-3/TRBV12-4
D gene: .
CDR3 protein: CASSLDSGTQYF
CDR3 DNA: TGTGCCAGCAGTTTGGACTCGGGGACCCAGTACTTC

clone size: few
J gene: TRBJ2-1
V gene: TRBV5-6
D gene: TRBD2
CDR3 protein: CASSMKAGLSYNEQFF
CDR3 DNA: TGTGCCAGCAGCATGAAAGCGGGACTCTCCTACAATGAGCAGTTCTTC

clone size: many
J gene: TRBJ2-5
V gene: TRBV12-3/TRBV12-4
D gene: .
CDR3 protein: CASSRLSGDQETQYF
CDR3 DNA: TGTGCCAGCAGCCGGCTAAGCGGAGACCAAGAGACCCAGTACTTC

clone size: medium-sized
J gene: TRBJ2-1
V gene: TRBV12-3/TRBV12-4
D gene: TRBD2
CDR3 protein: CASSLGASGSMAQFF
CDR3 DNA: TGTGCCAGCAGCCTGGGGGCTAGCGGGAGCATGGCGCAGTTCTTC

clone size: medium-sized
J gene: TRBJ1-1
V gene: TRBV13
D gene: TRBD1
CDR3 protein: CASSSPRDSRRQAFF
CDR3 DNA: TGTGCCAGCAGCTCGCCGCGGGACAGTCGACGTCAAGCTTTCTTT

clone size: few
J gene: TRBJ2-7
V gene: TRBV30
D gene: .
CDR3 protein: CAWSEANRQYF
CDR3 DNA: TGTGCCTGGAGTGAGGCCAATCGGCAGTACTTC

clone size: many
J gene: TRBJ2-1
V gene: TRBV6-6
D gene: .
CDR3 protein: CASSYSRDNEQFF
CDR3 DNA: TGTGCCAGCAGTTACTCGCGGGATAATGAGCAGTTCTTC

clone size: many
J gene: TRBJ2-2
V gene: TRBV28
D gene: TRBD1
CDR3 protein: CASSLSRGPTGELFF
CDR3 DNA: TGTGCCAGCAGTTTAAGCAGGGGGCCCACCGGGGAGCTGTTTTTT

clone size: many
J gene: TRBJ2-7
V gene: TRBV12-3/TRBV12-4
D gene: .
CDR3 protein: CASSYIAYEQYF
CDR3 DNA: TGTGCCAGCAGTTATATTGCGTACGAGCAGTACTTC

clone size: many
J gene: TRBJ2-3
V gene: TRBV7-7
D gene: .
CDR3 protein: CASSPSSPKGTDTQYF
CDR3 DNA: TGTGCTAGCAGCCCCTCCTCCCCAAAGGGAACAGATACGCAGTATTTT

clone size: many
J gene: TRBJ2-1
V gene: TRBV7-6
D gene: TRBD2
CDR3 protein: CASSETSGRPEQFF
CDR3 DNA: TGTGCCAGCAGTGAGACTAGCGGGAGACCCGAGCAGTTCTTC

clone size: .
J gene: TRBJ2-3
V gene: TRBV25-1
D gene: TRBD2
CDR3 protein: CASSETRTSGFSDTQYF
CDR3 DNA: TGTGCCAGCAGTGAAACACGGACTAGCGGCTTTTCAGATACGCAGTATTTT

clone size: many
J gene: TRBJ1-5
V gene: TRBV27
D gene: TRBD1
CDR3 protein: CASSLDGTGNQPQHF
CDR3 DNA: TGTGCCAGCAGTTTGGACGGGACAGGTAATCAGCCCCAGCATTTT

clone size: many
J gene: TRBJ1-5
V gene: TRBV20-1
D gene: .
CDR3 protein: CSARGGGADHQPQHF
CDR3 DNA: TGCAGTGCTAGAGGCGGGGGCGCAGATCATCAGCCCCAGCATTTT

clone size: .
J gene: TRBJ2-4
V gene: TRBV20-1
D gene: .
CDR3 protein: CSALDGFTPKNIQYF
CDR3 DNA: TGCAGTGCCTTGGACGGTTTTACCCCCAAAAACATTCAGTACTTC

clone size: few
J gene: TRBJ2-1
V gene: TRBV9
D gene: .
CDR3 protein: CASSVVTAAHEQFF
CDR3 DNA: TGTGCCAGCAGCGTAGTCACAGCAGCCCATGAGCAGTTCTTC

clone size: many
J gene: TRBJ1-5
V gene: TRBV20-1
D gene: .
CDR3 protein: CSARGGVGQPQHF
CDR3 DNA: TGCAGTGCTAGGGGAGGTGTAGGACAGCCCCAGCATTTT

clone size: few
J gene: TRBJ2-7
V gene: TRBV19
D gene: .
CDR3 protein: CASSQRASSEQYF
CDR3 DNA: TGTGCCAGTAGTCAGCGGGCTAGTAGCGAGCAGTACTTC

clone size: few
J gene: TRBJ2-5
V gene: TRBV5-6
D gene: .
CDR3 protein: CASSLGTEETQYF
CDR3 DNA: TGTGCCAGCAGCTTGGGGACGGAAGAGACCCAGTACTTC

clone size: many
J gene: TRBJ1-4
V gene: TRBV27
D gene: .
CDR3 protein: CASRFAPGATNEKLFF
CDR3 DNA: TGTGCCAGCAGATTCGCCCCGGGGGCAACTAATGAAAAACTGTTTTTT

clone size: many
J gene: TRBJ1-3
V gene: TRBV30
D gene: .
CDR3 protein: CAWSVGIDTIYF
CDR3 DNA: TGTGCCTGGAGTGTAGGGATCGACACCATATATTTT

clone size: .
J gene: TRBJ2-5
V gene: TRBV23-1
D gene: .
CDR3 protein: CASSQKEGITRETQYF
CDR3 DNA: TGCGCCAGCAGTCAAAAGGAAGGGATTACCCGGGAGACCCAGTACTTC

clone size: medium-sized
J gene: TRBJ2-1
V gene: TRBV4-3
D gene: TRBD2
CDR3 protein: CASSPRLADYNEQFF
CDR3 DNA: TGCGCCAGCAGCCCTAGACTAGCAGATTACAATGAGCAGTTCTTC

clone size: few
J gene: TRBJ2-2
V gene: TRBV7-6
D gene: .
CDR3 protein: CASSLASAGTGELFF
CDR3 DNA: TGTGCCAGCAGCTTAGCATCCGCAGGCACCGGGGAGCTGTTTTTT